This T cell receptor beta chain was identified in a study of metastatic and nonmetastatic thyroid tumors. Using MiXCR, TCRdb re-called clones from the PCR reads. The profile shows roughly 30,000 clones, less than 14% of them singletons. Patients had received no treatment of any kind before thyroid surgery. Trimming stripped 3 bases from V and 2 bases from J, with 14 bases between. Germline V gene sequence: CDR1 LNHDA, CDR2 SQIVND (reference sequence). CDR3 length: 15 amino acids. This clone has only a few counts. This chain links TRBV19 with TRBJ2-7; the D gene is possibly TRBD2 (6 bases). The sequence derives from a female donor with papillary thyroid cancer or a benign thyroid nodule (not recorded which). Some clones in this sample may be carry-over from other donors' samples. The sample consisted of blood. The CDR3 sequence: CASSIKAGLTYEQYF. The DNA of the CDR3 is TGTGCCAGTAGTATTAAGGCGGGGCTGACCTACGAGCAGTACTTC.